One sample yielded the 25 T cell receptor beta chains listed below, sequenced in a study of blood T cell repertoires in COVID-19. Sequencing was performed with immunoSEQ multiplex PCR; in TCRdb, only in-frame clones are kept and a portion is missing. The table includes about 200,000 clones, about four fifths detected once. The source material was peripheral blood. The source is a woman aged 40-49 years with COVID-19, enrolled during active disease.

This clone has just one count. This chain links TRBV19 with TRBJ2-3; D is ambiguous. Germline assignment: CDR1 LNHDA and CDR2 SQIVND (reference sequence). The CDR3 length is 13 residues. Trimming pared 4 bases from V and 2 bases from J, leaving 7 bases between. The DNA for the CDR3 is TGTGCCAGTAGTACCCCTTTCACAGATACGCAGTATTTT. Translation gives CASSTPFTDTQYF.

This clone was seen a single time. The V call is TRBV4-3, the J call TRBJ2-3, with 7 nucleotides matching TRBD2. The ends lost 1 base at V and 4 bases at J; junction bases unmatched: 5. Germline V CDR1 and CDR2: LGHNA, YSLEER. There are 15 residues in the CDR3. CDR3 in amino acids: CASSQAGGGADTQYF. The CDR3 DNA follows: TGCGCCAGCAGCCAAGCCGGGGGAGGGGCAGATACGCAGTATTTT.

The chain joins TRBV20-1 to TRBJ2-3; D is ambiguous. Deletions cut 6 bases from V and 6 bases from J, with 10 bases between. Germline CDR1 is DFQATT and CDR2 is SNEGSKA (reference sequence). The CDR3 sequence is 11 residues long. This chain's CDR3 is CSASFMDTQYF. The CDR3 DNA sequence: TGCAGTGCCTCCTTTATGGATACGCAGTATTTT.

The chain has TRBV4-2 and TRBJ2-7, with D hard to call. Trimming stripped 1 base from V and 3 bases from J, with 16 bases between. The CDR3 sequence is 16 residues long. Looked up from germline, CDR1 is LGHNA and CDR2 is YNFKEQ. DNA for the CDR3: TGTGCCAGCAGCCAAGCCCTCCAGGCGTCTTACTACGAGCAGTACTTC. Its protein is CASSQALQASYYEQYF.

The genes are TRBV5-6 and TRBJ1-5; no definite D call. The CDR3 runs to 16 residues. Germline V gene sequence: CDR1 SGHDT, CDR2 YYEEEE. Trimming stripped 3 bases from V and 1 base from J, with 14 bases between. The CDR3 DNA follows: TGTGCCAGCAGCTGGGGAGCCGGGGTAAGCAATCAGCCCCAGCATTTT. Translating it yields CASSWGAGVSNQPQHF.

The CDR3 nucleotides read TGTGCCAGCAGTGACAGGGGCGGAAATTCACCCCTCCACTTT. Translation: CASSDRGGNSPLHF. The V call is TRBV6-1, the J call TRBJ1-6, with D perhaps matching TRBD1 (6 bases). Trimming shortened V by 3 bases and J by 7 bases, and 10 bases separated the two germline ends. Germline V gene sequence: CDR1 MNHNS, CDR2 SASEGT. The CDR3 is 14 amino acids.

The genes are TRBV7-9 and TRBJ2-7, with 7 bases aligning to TRBD1. The CDR3 is 13 residues long. The germline gives CDR1 SEHNR, CDR2 FQNEAQ (reference sequence). Unmatched junction bases numbered 7, after V lost 5 bases and J lost 6 bases. The CDR3 region has the DNA TGTGCCAGCAGCCCAGGGGGTTGGGGCGAGCAGTACTTC. Amino acids: CASSPGGWGEQYF.

The V call is TRBV7-6, the J call TRBJ2-5; the match to TRBD2 covers 10 bases. The ends lost 3 bases at V and 5 bases at J; junction bases unmatched: 9. CDR3 length: 16 residues. CDR1 and CDR2 (germline): SGHVS, FNYEAQ. CDR3: CASSFRAGGPGETQYF. In DNA, the CDR3 is TGTGCCAGCAGCTTCCGAGCGGGGGGGCCTGGGGAGACCCAGTACTTC.

About this clone: Other DNA sequences in this specimen translate into the identical CDR3. The chain combines TRBV3-1 (or the pseudogene TRBV3-2) with TRBJ2-1; 9 nucleotides agree with TRBD2. This CDR3 is built from 15 residues. V dropped 4 bases and J dropped 1; count of bases not matched to a gene: 2. CDR1 LGHDT and CDR2 YNNKEL come from the germline V gene (reference sequence). The CDR3 protein is CASSPLAGSYNEQFF. The CDR3 nucleotides read TGTGCCAGCAGCCCACTAGCGGGTTCCTACAATGAGCAGTTCTTC.

V gene TRBV7-2 combines with J gene TRBJ2-5; unclear D gene. The CDR3 loop spans 15 amino acids. Germline V gene sequence: CDR1 SGHTA, CDR2 FQGNSA. V dropped 0 bases and J dropped 5 bases, with 13 bases sitting between them. The CDR3 sequence: CASSLARPLRETQYF. Written as DNA, the CDR3 is TGTGCCAGCAGCTTAGCGCGTCCCCTCCGGGAGACCCAGTACTTC.

The J gene is TRBJ1-4, the V gene TRBV9, with 7 bases that match TRBD1. The CDR3 totals 15 residues. Germline lookup yields CDR1 SGDLS and CDR2 YYNGEE. With 3 bases clipped from V and 0 bases from J, the junction kept 2 bases outside the gene matches. CDR3 DNA sequence: TGTGCCAGCAGCGAGGGACAGACAACTAATGAAAAACTGTTTTTT. Amino acid sequence: CASSEGQTTNEKLFF.

This chain connects TRBV9 to TRBJ1-5; TRBD1 is a possible D gene (5 bases). The germline V and J ends were trimmed by 0 bases and 4 bases, with 11 bases remaining between them. The CDR3 is made up of 15 amino acids. CDR1 is SGDLS, CDR2 YYNGEE, per germline. CDR3 amino acids: CASSVGGDRNQPQHF. DNA for the CDR3: TGTGCCAGCAGCGTAGGGGGGGATAGAAATCAGCCCCAGCATTTT.

This rearrangement joins TRBV18 to TRBJ1-2; TRBD1 matches at 8 bases. J was trimmed by 3 bases and V by 6 bases; bases with no gene match: 3. The CDR3 is made up of 13 amino acids. Germline V gene lookup returns CDR1 KGHSH and CDR2 LQKENI. The CDR3 DNA reads TGTGCCAGCTCCCTGGACAGGGACTATGGCTACACCTTC. This codes for CASSLDRDYGYTF.

The chain employs TRBV7-2 and TRBJ2-5; tentatively, D is TRBD2 (6 bases). The CDR3 sequence is 15 residues long. V was shortened by 1 base and J by 5 bases, with 14 bases between the two germline ends. Germline values: CDR1 SGHTA, CDR2 FQGNSA. The CDR3, as DNA: TGTGCCAGCAGCTTAGTGGGGGGACTCGGGGAGACCCAGTACTTC. The encoded protein is CASSLVGGLGETQYF. The complete variable domain, with remaining parts taken from reference TRBV7-2 and TRBJ2-5, reads GAGVSQSPSNKVTEKGKDVELRCDPISGHTALYWYRQSLGQGLEFLIYFQGNSAPDKSGLPSDRFSAERTGGSVSTLTIQRTQQEDSAVYLCASSLVGGLGETQYFGPGTRLLVL.

The chain links TRBV19 to TRBJ1-6; the match to TRBD1 covers 10 bases. With V trimmed by 1 base and J by 9 bases, 3 bases remained unmatched. In germline, CDR1 is LNHDA, CDR2 SQIVND (reference sequence). The CDR3 sequence is 15 residues long. In DNA form, the CDR3 reads TGTGCCAGTAGTATAGGACAGGGGGCAAGTTCACCCCTCCACTTT. Its protein product is CASSIGQGASSPLHF.

The chain combines TRBV5-1 with TRBJ1-2, with TRBD1 matching over 7 bases. Per germline, CDR1 SGHRS and CDR2 YFSETQ. The CDR3 length is 12 residues. After removal of 4 bases from V and 5 bases from J, the junction contained 2 bases not matched to a gene. The CDR3 loop is CASSTGQYGYTF. In nucleotides, the CDR3 is TGCGCCAGCAGCACGGGACAGTATGGCTACACCTTC.

V usage is TRBV19 and J usage is TRBJ1-5, with unresolved D. Deletions cut 0 bases from V and 0 bases from J, with 6 bases between. The CDR3 covers 15 residues. The germline V gene encodes CDR1 LNHDA and CDR2 SQIVND (reference sequence). The CDR3 protein is CASSIERFSNQPQHF. CDR3 DNA sequence: TGTGCCAGTAGTATAGAGCGATTTAGCAATCAGCCCCAGCATTTT.

CDR3 residues: CAWIPKQGLNTEAFF. CDR3 coding DNA: TGTGCCTGGATTCCTAAGCAGGGTTTGAACACTGAAGCTTTCTTT. The chain couples TRBV30 to TRBJ1-1, with a possible D match to TRBD1 (5 bases). The CDR3 is made up of 15 amino acids. The V end was cut by 4 bases, the J end by 0 bases, with 15 bases between. In germline, CDR1 is GTSNPN, CDR2 SVGIG (reference sequence).

As DNA, the CDR3 is TGCAGTGCTAGAGACAGCTATGGCTACACCTTC. Its translation: CSARDSYGYTF. The chain is built from TRBV20-1 and TRBJ1-2; D uncertain. This CDR3 region has 11 residues. Trimming left V 0 bases short and J 4 bases short, with 3 bases between. Germline CDR1 reads DFQATT; CDR2 reads SNEGSKA (reference sequence).

The chain carries TRBV11-2 and TRBJ2-7, with TRBD2 as a possible D gene (5 bases). Deletions cut 2 bases from V and 7 bases from J, with 9 bases between. The CDR3 covers 12 residues. Germline lookup yields CDR1 SGHAT and CDR2 FQNNGV. DNA for the CDR3: TGTGCCAGCAGCTTACGGACTCGGGAGCAGTACTTC. This encodes CASSLRTREQYF.

This chain joins TRBV11-1 and TRBJ2-7; 13 positions agree with TRBD2. Germline V CDR1 and CDR2: SGHAT, FQDESV (reference sequence). The CDR3 is 15 residues long. Trimming at V came to 4 bases and at J to 3 bases, leaving 3 bases not matched to a gene. The CDR3 coding sequence is TGTGCCAGCAGCTCGGGACTAGCGGGAAACTACGAGCAGTACTTC. Its translation is CASSSGLAGNYEQYF.

The chain combines TRBV18 with TRBJ2-7, with 8 bases identical to TRBD1. The junction had 2 bases not matched to a gene; V was cut back by 2 bases and J by 5 bases. The germline CDR1 and CDR2 sequences are KGHSH and LQKENI. This CDR3 region has 13 residues. CDR3 loop: CASSPRDRNEQYF. CDR3 sequence (DNA): TGTGCCAGCTCACCAAGGGACAGGAACGAGCAGTACTTC.

J is TRBJ1-5 and V is TRBV6-1, with 8 bases that match TRBD1. Per germline, CDR1 MNHNS and CDR2 SASEGT. With V trimmed by 1 base and J by 2 bases, 13 bases remained unmatched. The CDR3 is 19 amino acids. The CDR3: CASSEVVVQGAQRNQPQHF. CDR3 in DNA: TGTGCCAGCAGTGAAGTTGTGGTCCAGGGGGCGCAGCGCAATCAGCCCCAGCATTTT.

The V call is TRBV7-6, the J call TRBJ2-1; TRBD2 might be the D (5 bases). Trimming shortened V by 0 bases and J by 5 bases, and 14 bases separated the two germline ends. The CDR3 is made up of 16 amino acids. Germline loops: CDR1 SGHVS, CDR2 FNYEAQ. The CDR3 DNA is TGTGCCAGCAGCTTAGCGAAACTAGTGTTCAACAATGAGCAGTTCTTC. This gives the protein CASSLAKLVFNNEQFF.

This chain links TRBV7-9 with TRBJ1-2; 10 bases align to TRBD1. The CDR3 has 14 amino acids. V shed 2 bases and J 6 bases; nucleotides not matched to a gene: 3. Germline values: CDR1 SEHNR, CDR2 FQNEAQ (reference sequence). CDR3 bases: TGTGCCAGCAGCTTACGGGGACAGGGGCATGGCTACACCTTC. Amino acid sequence: CASSLRGQGHGYTF.